A single T cell receptor beta chain is shown here with its context. Profiling relied on immunoSEQ multiplex PCR, and the TCRdb table lists in-frame clones only, not all of them. The table has 320,000 or so clones, roughly 87% seen once. These data are taken from a study of blood T cell repertoires in COVID-19. The germline V gene has CDR1 MDHEN and CDR2 SYDVKM. The length of the CDR3 is 14 residues. Between the trimmed V and J ends, which lost 2 bases and 6 bases, there was a span of 11 bases. Sequencing was performed on PBMCs or T cells enriched from blood (not recorded which). This clonotype originated in a young woman who had recovered from COVID-19. This chain uses TRBV28 with TRBJ1-5; the D gene is possibly TRBD1 (5 bases). CDR3 nucleotides: TGTGCCAGCAGTTTACGGGGGGAGGTTCAGCCCCAGCATTTT. Translated: CASSLRGEVQPQHF.